The present entry profiles one TCR beta chain with its context. Its antigen is undetermined. The ends were cut back, 4 bases at V and 6 bases at J, with 16 bases in the middle. The CDR3 is 14 residues long. From germline, CDR1 is SGHRS and CDR2 YFSETQ. This sample is drawn from a study of response to subunit inactivated influenza vaccine. Study-wide results and limits: The authors proposed limited new T cell recruitment per seasonal influenza vaccination.

TCRdb ran MiXCR on the RT-PCR reads and lists one entry per CDR3 protein. Of more than 700,000 distinct CDR3 sequences in the sample, less than 25% were seen once. Material: PBMCs from blood, obtained about 5 days after vaccination. This receptor was obtained from a middle-aged man who received an inactivated influenza vaccine. The chain uses TRBV5-1 and TRBJ1-1; D is uncertain. CDR3 DNA sequence: TGCGCCAGCAGCAACGGGCGCCGGAGGGCTGAAGCTTTCTTT. Encoded protein: CASSNGRRRAEAFF. Filled out from reference TRBV5-1 and TRBJ1-1, the complete variable domain reads KAGVTQTPRYLIKTRGQQVTLSCSPISGHRSVSWYQQTPGQGLQFLFEYFSETQRNKGNFPGRFSGRQFSNSRSEMNVSTLELGDSALYLCASSNGRRRAEAFFGQGTRLTVV.